This T cell receptor beta chain was captured in a study of shared clonotypes between healthy human individuals. The CDR3 has 16 amino acids. Germline V gene lookup returns CDR1 WNHNN and CDR2 SYGVQD (reference sequence). V lost 3 bases to trimming and J lost 4 bases, with 15 bases between them. The data were produced by immunoSEQ multiplex PCR, yet TCRdb's version contains in-frame clones alone and is incomplete. Among just over 2,000,000 clones listed, approximately 94% were seen once. Naive-designated CD8 cells lacked CD45RO, were positively enriched for CCR7, and omitted terminally differentiated effector memory CD45RA+ cells.

The clonotype was recovered from a man aged 18-30 years in good health. The chain has TRBV10-1 and TRBJ2-2; D perhaps matches TRBD2 (6 bases). The specimen sequenced was naive CD8+ T cells sorted from blood. CDR3 loop: CASSDGGAGATGELFF. Written as DNA, the CDR3 is TGCGCCAGCAGTGATGGGGGAGCGGGCGCCACCGGGGAGCTGTTTTTT.